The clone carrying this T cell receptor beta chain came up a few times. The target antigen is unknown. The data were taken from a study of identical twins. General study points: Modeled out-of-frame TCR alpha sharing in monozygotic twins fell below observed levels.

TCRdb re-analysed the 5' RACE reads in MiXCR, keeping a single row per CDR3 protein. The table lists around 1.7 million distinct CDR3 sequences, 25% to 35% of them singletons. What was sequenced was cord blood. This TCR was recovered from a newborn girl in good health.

CDR3 loop: CASSLKRQGTDTQYF. CDR3 nucleotide sequence: TGTGCCAGCAGCTTAAAGCGGCAGGGCACAGATACGCAGTATTTT. The gene calls are TRBV11-1 and TRBJ2-3, with D tentatively TRBD2 (5 bases). The germline V and J ends were trimmed by 2 bases and 1 base, with 10 bases remaining between them. There are 15 residues in the CDR3. CDR1 is SGHAT and CDR2 is FQDESV in the germline V gene (reference sequence).